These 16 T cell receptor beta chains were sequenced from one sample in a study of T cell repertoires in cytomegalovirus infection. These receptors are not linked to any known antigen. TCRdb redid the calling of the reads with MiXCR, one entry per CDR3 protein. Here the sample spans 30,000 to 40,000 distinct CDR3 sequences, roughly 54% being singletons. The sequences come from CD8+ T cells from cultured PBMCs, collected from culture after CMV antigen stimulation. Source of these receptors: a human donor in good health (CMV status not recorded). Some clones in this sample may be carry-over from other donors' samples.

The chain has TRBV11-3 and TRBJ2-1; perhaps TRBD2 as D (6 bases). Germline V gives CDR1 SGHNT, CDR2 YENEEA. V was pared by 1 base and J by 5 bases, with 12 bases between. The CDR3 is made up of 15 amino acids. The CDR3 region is CASSLVAGSHNEQFF. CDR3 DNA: TGTGCCAGCAGCTTAGTGGCGGGATCCCACAATGAGCAGTTCTTC.

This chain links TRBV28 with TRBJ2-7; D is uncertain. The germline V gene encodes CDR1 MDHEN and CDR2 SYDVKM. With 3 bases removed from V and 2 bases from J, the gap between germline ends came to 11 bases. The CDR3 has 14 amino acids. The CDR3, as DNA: TGTGCCAGCAGTTTGGGTACAGATACCTACGAGCAGTACTTC. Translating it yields CASSLGTDTYEQYF.

CDR3 coding DNA: TGTGCCACTACCCCCCGGGGTAGCGGGAGGGCCGGTGATGAGCAGTTCTTC. It encodes CATTPRGSGRAGDEQFF. V is TRBV19 and J is TRBJ2-1; 11 bases are a match to TRBD2. V lost 10 bases, J lost 8 bases, and 19 bases stayed unmatched. CDR3 length: 17 residues. In germline, CDR1 is LNHDA, CDR2 SQIVND (reference sequence).

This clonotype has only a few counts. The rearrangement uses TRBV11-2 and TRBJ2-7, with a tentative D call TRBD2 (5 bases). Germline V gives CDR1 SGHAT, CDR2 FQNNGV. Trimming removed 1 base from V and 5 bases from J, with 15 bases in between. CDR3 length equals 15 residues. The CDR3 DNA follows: TGTGCCAGCAGCTTAGGACCTAAAACGGGGAACGAGCAGTACTTC. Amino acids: CASSLGPKTGNEQYF. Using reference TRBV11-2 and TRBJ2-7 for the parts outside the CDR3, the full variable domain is EAGVAQSPRYKIIEKRQSVAFWCNPISGHATLYWYQQILGQGPKLLIQFQNNGVVDDSQLPKDRFSAERLKGVDSTLKIQPAKLEDSAVYLCASSLGPKTGNEQYFGPGTRLTVT.

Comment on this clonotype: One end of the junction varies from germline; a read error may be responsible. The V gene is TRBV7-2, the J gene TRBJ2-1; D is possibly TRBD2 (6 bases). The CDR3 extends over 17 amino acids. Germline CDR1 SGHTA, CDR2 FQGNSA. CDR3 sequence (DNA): TGTGACAGCAGCTTAGCCTTAGGCGGGGTCTCCTACAATGAGCAGTTCTTC. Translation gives CDSSLALGGVSYNEQFF.

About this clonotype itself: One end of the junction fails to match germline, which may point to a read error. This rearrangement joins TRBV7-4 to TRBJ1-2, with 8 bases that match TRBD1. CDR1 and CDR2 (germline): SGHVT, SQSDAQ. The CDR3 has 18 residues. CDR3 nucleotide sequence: TGTGCCAGCAGCGTAGCCCCCTTTTCCTACAGGGGGAACTATGGCTACACCTTC. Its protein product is CASSVAPFSYRGNYGYTF. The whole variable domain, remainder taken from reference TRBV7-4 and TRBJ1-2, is GAGVSQSPRYKVAKRGRDVALRCDSISGHVTLYWYRQTLGQGSEVLTYSQSDAQRDKSGRPSGRFSAERPERSVSTLKIQRTEQGDSAVYLCASSVAPFSYRGNYGYTFGSGTRLTVV.

CDR3 residues: CASSPRTSPGELFF. CDR3 coding DNA: TGTGCCAGCAGTCCCCGGACTAGCCCCGGGGAGCTGTTTTTT. The chain joins TRBV6-5 to TRBJ2-2; TRBD2 matches 8 bases. The V and J ends lost 5 bases and 6 bases, in that order; junction bases with no gene match: 5. The CDR3 is made up of 14 amino acids. Germline V lookup: CDR1 MNHEY, CDR2 SVGAGI.

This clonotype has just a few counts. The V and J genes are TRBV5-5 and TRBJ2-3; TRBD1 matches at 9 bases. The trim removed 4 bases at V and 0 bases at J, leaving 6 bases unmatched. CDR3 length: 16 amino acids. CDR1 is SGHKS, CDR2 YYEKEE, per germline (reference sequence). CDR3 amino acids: CASSGTGKTSTDTQYF. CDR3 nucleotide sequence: TGTGCCAGCAGCGGGACAGGGAAGACTAGCACAGATACGCAGTATTTT.

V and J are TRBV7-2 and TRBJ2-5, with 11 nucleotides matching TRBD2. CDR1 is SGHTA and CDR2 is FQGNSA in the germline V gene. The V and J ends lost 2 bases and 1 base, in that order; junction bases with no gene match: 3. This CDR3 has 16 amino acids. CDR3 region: CASSLLAGGFQETQYF. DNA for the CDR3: TGTGCCAGCAGCTTACTAGCGGGGGGCTTCCAAGAGACCCAGTACTTC.

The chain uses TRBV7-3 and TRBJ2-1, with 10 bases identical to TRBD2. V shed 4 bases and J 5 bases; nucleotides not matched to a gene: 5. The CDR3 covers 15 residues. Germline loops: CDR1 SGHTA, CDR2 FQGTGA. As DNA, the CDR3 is TGTGCCAGCAGCTCAGCGGGGGGGCACAACAATGAGCAGTTCTTC. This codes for CASSSAGGHNNEQFF.

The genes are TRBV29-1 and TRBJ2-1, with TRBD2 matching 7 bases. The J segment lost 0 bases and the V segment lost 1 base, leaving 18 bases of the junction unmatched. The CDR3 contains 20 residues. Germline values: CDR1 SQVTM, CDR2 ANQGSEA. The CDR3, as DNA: TGCAGCGTTGAAGGGGGACTAAGCCGTTCTCCCTCTAGCTCCTACAATGAGCAGTTCTTC. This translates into CSVEGGLSRSPSSSYNEQFF.

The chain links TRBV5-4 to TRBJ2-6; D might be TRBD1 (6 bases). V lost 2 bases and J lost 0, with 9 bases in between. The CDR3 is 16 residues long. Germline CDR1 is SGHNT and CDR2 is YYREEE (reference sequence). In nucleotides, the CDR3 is TGTGCCAGCAGCTTCCGGGACAACTCTGGGGCCAACGTCCTGACTTTC. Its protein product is CASSFRDNSGANVLTF.

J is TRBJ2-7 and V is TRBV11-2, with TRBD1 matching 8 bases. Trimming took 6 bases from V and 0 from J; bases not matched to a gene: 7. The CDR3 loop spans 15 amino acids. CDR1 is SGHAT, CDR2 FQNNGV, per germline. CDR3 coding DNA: TGTGCCAGCAGGCAATGGGGACAGGACTCCTACGAGCAGTACTTC. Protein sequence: CASRQWGQDSYEQYF.

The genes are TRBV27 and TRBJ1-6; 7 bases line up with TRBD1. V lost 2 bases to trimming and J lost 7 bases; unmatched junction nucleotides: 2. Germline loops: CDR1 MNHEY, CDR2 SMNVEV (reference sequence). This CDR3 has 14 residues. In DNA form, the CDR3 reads TGTGCCAGCAGTTTAAACAGGGGAAATTCACCCCTCCACTTT. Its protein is CASSLNRGNSPLHF.

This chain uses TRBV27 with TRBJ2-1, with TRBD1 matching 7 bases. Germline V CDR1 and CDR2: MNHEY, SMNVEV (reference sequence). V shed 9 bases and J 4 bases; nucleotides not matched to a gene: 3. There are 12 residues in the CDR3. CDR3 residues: CASGTDYNEQFF. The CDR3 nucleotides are TGTGCCAGTGGGACAGATTACAATGAGCAGTTCTTC.

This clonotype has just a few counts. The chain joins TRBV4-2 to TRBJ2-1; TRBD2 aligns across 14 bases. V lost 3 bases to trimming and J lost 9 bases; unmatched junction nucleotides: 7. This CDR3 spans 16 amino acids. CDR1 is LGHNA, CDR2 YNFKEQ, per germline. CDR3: CASSQETSGRVGEQFF. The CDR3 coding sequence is TGTGCCAGCAGCCAGGAGACTAGCGGGAGGGTAGGTGAGCAGTTCTTC.